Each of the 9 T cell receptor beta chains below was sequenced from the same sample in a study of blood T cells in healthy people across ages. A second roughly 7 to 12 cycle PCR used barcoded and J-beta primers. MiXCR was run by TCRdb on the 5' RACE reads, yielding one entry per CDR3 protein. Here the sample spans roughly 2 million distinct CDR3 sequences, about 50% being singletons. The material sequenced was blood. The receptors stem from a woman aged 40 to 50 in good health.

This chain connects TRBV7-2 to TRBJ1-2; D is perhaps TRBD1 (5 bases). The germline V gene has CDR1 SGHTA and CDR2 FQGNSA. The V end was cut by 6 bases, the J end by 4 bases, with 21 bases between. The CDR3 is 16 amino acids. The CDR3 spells CASRRISGTDVYGYTF. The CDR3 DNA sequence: TGTGCCAGCAGACGCATTTCCGGGACTGATGTCTATGGCTACACCTTC.

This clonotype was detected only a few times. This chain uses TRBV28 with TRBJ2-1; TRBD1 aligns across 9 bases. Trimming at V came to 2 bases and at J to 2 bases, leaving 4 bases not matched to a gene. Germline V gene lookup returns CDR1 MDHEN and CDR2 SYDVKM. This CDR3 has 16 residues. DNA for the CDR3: TGTGCCAGCAGTTTACGTCGGACAGGGGCCTACAATGAGCAGTTCTTC. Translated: CASSLRRTGAYNEQFF.

The DNA for the CDR3 is TGCAGTGCCTCTAGGTTTAGAGGCAATCAGCCCCAGCATTTT. As protein: CSASRFRGNQPQHF. The rearrangement uses TRBV20-1 and TRBJ1-5, with D uncertain. Per the germline V gene, CDR1 is DFQATT and CDR2 is SNEGSKA (reference sequence). The CDR3 runs to 14 residues. Between the trimmed V and J ends, which lost 6 bases and 2 bases, there was a span of 14 bases.

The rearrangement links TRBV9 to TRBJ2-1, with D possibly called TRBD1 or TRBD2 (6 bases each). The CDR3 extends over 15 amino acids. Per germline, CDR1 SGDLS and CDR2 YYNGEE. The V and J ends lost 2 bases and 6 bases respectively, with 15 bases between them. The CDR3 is CASSVRQGTPNEQFF. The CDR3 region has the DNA TGTGCCAGCAGCGTCCGGCAGGGGACTCCCAATGAGCAGTTCTTC. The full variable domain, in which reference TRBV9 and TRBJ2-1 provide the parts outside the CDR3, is DSGVTQTPKHLITATGQRVTLRCSPRSGDLSVYWYQQSLDQGLQFLIQYYNGEERAKGNILERFSAQQFPDLHSELNLSSLELGDSALYFCASSVRQGTPNEQFFGPGTRLTVL.

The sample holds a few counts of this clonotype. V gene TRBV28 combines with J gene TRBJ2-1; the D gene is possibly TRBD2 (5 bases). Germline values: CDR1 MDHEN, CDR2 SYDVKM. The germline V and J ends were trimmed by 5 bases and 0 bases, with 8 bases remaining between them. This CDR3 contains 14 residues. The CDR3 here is CASSDYSSYNEQFF. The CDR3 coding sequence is TGTGCCAGCAGTGACTATAGCTCCTACAATGAGCAGTTCTTC.

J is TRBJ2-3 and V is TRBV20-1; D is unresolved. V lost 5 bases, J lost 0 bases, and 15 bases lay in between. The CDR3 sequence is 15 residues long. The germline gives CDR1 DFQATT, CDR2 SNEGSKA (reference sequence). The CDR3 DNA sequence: TGCAGTGCTTTATACCCCAAGGTTAGCACAGATACGCAGTATTTT. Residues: CSALYPKVSTDTQYF.

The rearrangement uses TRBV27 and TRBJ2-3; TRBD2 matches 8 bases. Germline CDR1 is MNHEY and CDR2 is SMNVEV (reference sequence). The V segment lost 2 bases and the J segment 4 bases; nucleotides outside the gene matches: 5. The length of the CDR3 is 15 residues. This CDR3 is CASSLPGGAPDTQYF. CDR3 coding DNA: TGTGCCAGCAGTTTACCCGGGGGGGCCCCAGATACGCAGTATTTT.

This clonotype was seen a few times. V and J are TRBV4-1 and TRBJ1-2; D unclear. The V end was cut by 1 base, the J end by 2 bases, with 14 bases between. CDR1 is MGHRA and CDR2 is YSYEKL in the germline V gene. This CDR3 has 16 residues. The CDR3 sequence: CASSQGVWSGNYGYTF. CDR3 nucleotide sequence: TGCGCCAGCAGCCAAGGAGTGTGGTCTGGAAACTATGGCTACACCTTC.

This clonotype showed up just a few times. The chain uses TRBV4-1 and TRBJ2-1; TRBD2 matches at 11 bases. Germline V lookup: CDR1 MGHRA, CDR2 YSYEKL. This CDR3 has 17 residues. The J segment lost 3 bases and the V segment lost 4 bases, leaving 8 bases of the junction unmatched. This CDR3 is CASSPDSGGAGYNEQFF. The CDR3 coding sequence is TGCGCCAGCAGCCCAGATAGCGGGGGGGCCGGCTACAATGAGCAGTTCTTC.